The T cell receptor beta chain under discussion was sequenced for a study of blood T cell repertoires in COVID-19. Study details: Sites across the United States, Italy and Spain contributed samples from acute and convalescent COVID-19. PBMCs, B-cell-depleted T cells, or T cells provided the cDNA or gDNA that made up the material.

Original analysis: From reference gene primer amplification, estimates of nucleated cell counts were derived. Profiled with immunoSEQ multiplex PCR; TCRdb holds only in-frame clones, not every one. That table furnishes V, J and clone size, whereas the DNA furnished D and trimming. The sample consists of about 120,000 clones, over 75% of them appearing once. The source is a man in his sixties with acute or convalescent COVID-19. The source material was peripheral blood.

The CDR3 DNA reads as TGTGCCAGCAGTACAGGGTTTGATGAGCAGTTCTTC. Translating it yields CASSTGFDEQFF. V is TRBV6-2 or TRBV6-3 and J is TRBJ2-1; perhaps TRBD1 as D (6 bases). The V gene's germline CDR1 is MNHEY and CDR2 SVGEGT. This CDR3 comprises 12 residues. Trimming removed 5 bases at V and 8 bases at J, with 10 bases between.